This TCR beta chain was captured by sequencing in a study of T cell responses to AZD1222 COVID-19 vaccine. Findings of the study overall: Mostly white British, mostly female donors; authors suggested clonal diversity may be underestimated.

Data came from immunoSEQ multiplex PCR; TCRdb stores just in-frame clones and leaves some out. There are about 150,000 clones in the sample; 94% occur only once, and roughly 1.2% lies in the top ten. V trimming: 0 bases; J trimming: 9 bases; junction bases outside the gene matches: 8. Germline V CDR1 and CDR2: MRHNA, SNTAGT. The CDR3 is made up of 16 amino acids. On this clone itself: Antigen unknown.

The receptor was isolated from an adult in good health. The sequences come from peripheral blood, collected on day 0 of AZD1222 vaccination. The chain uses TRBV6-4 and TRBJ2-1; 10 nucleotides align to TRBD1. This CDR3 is CASSDSPGQGSGEQFF. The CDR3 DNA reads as TGTGCCAGCAGTGACTCACCGGGACAGGGGAGCGGTGAGCAGTTCTTC.